The following is a T cell receptor (beta chain) sequence with its context. Antigen specificity is unknown. This specimen belongs to a study of post-analysis software for immune sequencing data. The wider study: Included courses were relapsing-remitting and secondary progressive multiple sclerosis; progressive-relapsing multiple sclerosis was also included.

The library was made from cDNA and included unique molecular identifiers. cDNA molecules numbering roughly 500,000 came from roughly 0.93 to 9.6 million T cells. TCRdb re-analysed the PCR reads in MiXCR, keeping a single row per CDR3 protein. This table has roughly 650,000 distinct CDR3 sequences, 59% appearing once. General study results and limits: Relative to controls, patients with multiple sclerosis showed significantly lower normalized Chao1 diversity. Under F measure analysis, samples from one preparation batch co-clustered strongly.

The clonotype originates from a girl aged 2 to 9 with multiple sclerosis. Source material: blood.

The DNA for the CDR3 is TGTGCCAGCAGCACCGGGACAGGGTCGAATGAGCAGTTCTTC. Translated: CASSTGTGSNEQFF. The V call is TRBV7-3, the J call TRBJ2-1, with 9 bases matching TRBD1. V lost 5 bases, J lost 7 bases, and 6 bases stayed unmatched. In germline, CDR1 is SGHTA, CDR2 FQGTGA. The CDR3 is made up of 14 amino acids.